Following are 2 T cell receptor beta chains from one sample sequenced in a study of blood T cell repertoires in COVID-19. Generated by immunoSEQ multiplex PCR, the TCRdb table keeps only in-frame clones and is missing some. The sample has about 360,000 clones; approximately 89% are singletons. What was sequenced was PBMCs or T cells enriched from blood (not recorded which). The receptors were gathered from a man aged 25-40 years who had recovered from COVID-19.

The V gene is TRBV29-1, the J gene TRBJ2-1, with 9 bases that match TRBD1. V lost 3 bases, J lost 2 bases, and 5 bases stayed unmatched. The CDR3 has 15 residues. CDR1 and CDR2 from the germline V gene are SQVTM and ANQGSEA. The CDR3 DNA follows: TGCAGCGTTGACCTCGGACAGGGGACCTACAATGAGCAGTTCTTC. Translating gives CSVDLGQGTYNEQFF.

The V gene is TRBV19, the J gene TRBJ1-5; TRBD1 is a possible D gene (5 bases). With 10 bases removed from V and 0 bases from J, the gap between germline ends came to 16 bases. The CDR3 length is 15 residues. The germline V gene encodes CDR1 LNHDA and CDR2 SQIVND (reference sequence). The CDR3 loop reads CATSFWGGSNQPQHF. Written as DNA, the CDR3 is TGTGCCACCAGCTTCTGGGGGGGTAGCAATCAGCCCCAGCATTTT.